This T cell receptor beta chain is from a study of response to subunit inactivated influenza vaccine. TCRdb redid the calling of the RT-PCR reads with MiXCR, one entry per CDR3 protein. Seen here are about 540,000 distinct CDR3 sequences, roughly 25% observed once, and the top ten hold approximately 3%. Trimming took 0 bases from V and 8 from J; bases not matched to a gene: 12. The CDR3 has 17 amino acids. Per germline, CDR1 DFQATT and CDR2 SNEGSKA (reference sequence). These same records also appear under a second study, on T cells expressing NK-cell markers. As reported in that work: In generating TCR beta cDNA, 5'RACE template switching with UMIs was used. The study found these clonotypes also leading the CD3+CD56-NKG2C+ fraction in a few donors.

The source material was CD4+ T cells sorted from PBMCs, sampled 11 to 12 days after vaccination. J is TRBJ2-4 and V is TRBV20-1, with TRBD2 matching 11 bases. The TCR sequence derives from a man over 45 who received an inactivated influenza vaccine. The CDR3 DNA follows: TGCAGTGCTAGAGATCTGAGACTAGCGGGACGGGGGGACATTCAGTACTTC. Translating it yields CSARDLRLAGRGDIQYF.